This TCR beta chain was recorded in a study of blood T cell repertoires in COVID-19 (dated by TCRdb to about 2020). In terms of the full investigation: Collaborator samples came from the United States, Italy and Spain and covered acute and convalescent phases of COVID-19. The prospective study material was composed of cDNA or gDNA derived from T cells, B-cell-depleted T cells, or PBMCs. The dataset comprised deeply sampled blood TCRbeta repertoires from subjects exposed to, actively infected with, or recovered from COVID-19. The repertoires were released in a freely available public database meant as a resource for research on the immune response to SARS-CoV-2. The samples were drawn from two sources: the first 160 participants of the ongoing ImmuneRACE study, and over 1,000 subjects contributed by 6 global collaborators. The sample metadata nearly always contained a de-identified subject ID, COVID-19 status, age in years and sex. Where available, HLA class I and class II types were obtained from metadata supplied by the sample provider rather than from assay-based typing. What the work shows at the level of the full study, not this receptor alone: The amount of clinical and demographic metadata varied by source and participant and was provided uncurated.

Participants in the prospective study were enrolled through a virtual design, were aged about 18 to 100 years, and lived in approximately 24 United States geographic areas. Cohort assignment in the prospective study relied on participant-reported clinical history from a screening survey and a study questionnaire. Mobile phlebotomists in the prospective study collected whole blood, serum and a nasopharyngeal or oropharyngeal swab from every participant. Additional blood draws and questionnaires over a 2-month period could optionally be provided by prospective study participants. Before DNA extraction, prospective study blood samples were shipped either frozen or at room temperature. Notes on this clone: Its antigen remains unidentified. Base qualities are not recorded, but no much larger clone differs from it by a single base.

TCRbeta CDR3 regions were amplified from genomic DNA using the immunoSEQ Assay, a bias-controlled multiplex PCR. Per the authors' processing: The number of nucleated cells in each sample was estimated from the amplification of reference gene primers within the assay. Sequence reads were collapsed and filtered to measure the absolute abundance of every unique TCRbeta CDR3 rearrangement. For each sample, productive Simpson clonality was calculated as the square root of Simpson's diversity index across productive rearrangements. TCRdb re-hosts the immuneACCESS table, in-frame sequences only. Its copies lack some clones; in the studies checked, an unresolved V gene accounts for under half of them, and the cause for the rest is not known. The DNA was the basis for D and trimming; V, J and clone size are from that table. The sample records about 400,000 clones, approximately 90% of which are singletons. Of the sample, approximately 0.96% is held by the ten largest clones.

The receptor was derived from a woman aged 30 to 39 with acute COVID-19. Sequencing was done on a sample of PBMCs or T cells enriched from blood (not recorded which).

The bases read TGTGCCAGTAGCAGGGACAGGAGGTCCTACGAGCAGTACTTC. Its coded protein is CASSRDRRSYEQYF. The receptor chain draws on TRBV19 and TRBJ2-7; TRBD1 matches 8 bases in the middle. The germline V gene (reference sequence) yields LNHDA for CDR1 and SQIVND for CDR2. From the cysteine up to the phenylalanine, the CDR3 has a length of 14 residues. The kept DNA is CDR3 alone, 42 bases in frame from the first base. Here V drops 6 bases and J drops 1 base, and the junction holds 5 bases not matched to any gene.